One and the same sample provided the 30 T cell receptor beta chains below, sequenced in a study of early T cells in non-severe SARS-CoV-2 infection. TCRdb independently ran MiXCR on the 5' RACE reads; one entry per CDR3 protein. The sample contains about 62,000 distinct CDR3 sequences, about 9.9% of which appear only once. Sequenced input: whole blood. Every receptor here comes from an adult who was a healthcare worker with PCR-confirmed SARS-CoV-2 infection or an uninfected control (not recorded which).

This clonotype has more than one count but fewer than ten. The rearrangement joins TRBV12-3 or TRBV12-4 to TRBJ1-6; D is possibly TRBD1 (6 bases). V gave up 5 bases and J gave up 6 bases, with 14 bases separating them. CDR3 length: 15 residues. The CDR3 spells CASSPTGTGNSPLHF. The DNA for the CDR3 is TGTGCCAGCAGTCCTACAGGGACCGGTAATTCACCCCTCCACTTT.

The rearrangement joins TRBV14 to TRBJ2-1; D call uncertain. Trimming cost V 6 bases and J 2 bases, with 8 bases left between them. The CDR3 extends over 13 amino acids. Germline V gene sequence: CDR1 SGHDN, CDR2 FVKESK. The CDR3 DNA reads as TGTGCCAGCAGTCGGTTTACCTACAATGAGCAGTTCTTC. This sequence encodes CASSRFTYNEQFF.

There are a few counts of this clonotype. The V call is TRBV6-5, the J call TRBJ2-7; 7 nucleotides agree with TRBD2. From germline, CDR1 is MNHEY and CDR2 SVGAGI. Trimming removed 5 bases from V and 4 bases from J; junction bases left unmatched: 11. This CDR3 comprises 15 residues. CDR3 loop: CASSPAVGGKYEQYV. The CDR3 DNA follows: TGTGCCAGCAGTCCTGCTGTCGGGGGGAAGTACGAGCAGTACGTC.

This clonotype came up a few times. The chain recombines TRBV27 with TRBJ2-7; 9 bases line up with TRBD1. The length of the CDR3 is 14 residues. The trim removed 6 bases at V and 2 bases at J, leaving 5 bases unmatched. The germline gives CDR1 MNHEY, CDR2 SMNVEV (reference sequence). For the CDR3, the DNA is TGTGCCAGCAGCCCGGGACAGGGTACCTACGAGCAGTACGTC. Protein product: CASSPGQGTYEQYV.

This clonotype was detected only once. This chain connects TRBV6-2 or TRBV6-3 to TRBJ2-7, with 9 bases that match TRBD1. Germline CDR1 is MNHEY and CDR2 is SVGEGT. Trimming at V came to 2 bases and at J to 6 bases, leaving 5 bases not matched to a gene. The CDR3 sequence is 14 residues long. CDR3 loop: CASSYGDRDLEQYV. DNA for the CDR3: TGTGCCAGCAGTTACGGGGACAGGGATCTCGAGCAGTACGTC.

This clonotype was detected only a few times. The chain uses TRBV2 and TRBJ2-5; D remains ambiguous. The CDR3 has 13 residues. Germline CDR1 and CDR2: SNHLY and FYNNEI. V was cut by 8 bases and J by 10 bases, with 20 bases left in between. CDR3 amino acids: CASDDSFKDIQYF. In DNA form, the CDR3 reads TGTGCCAGCGACGATTCCTTCAAGGATATCCAGTACTTC.

This clonotype was detected only a few times. The genes are TRBV5-6 and TRBJ1-3; D is unresolved. CDR1 is SGHDT and CDR2 is YYEEEE in the germline V gene. V was cut by 2 bases and J by 0 bases, with 9 bases left in between. The CDR3 length is 15 residues. The CDR3 loop is CASSFYRYSGNTIYF. In nucleotides, the CDR3 is TGTGCCAGCAGCTTCTACAGATACTCTGGAAACACCATATATTTT.

This clonotype showed up many times. The chain carries TRBV11-2 and TRBJ2-7, with 7 bases identical to TRBD2. Germline assignment: CDR1 SGHAT and CDR2 FQNNGV. The CDR3 extends over 13 amino acids. CDR3 nucleotide sequence: TGTGCCAGCAGCTTAGAAGCGGGGACTTCTCTTGGCGTC. Protein: CASSLEAGTSLGV.

This clonotype turned up a few times. The rearrangement joins TRBV20-1 to TRBJ1-1, with D uncertain. The V end lost 5 bases, the J end lost 1 base, and 11 bases lay between the germline ends. The CDR3 loop spans 13 amino acids. Germline V gives CDR1 DFQATT, CDR2 SNEGSKA (reference sequence). The CDR3 loop reads CSAPTPGNTEAFF. The CDR3 nucleotides are TGCAGTGCTCCGACCCCGGGGAACACTGAAGCTTTCTTT.

This clonotype was counted ten times or more. The V gene is TRBV20-1, the J gene TRBJ1-6; D possibly corresponds to TRBD1 (5 bases). The CDR3 is made up of 15 amino acids. V gave up 5 bases and J gave up 6 bases, with 17 bases separating them. Germline V gene lookup returns CDR1 DFQATT and CDR2 SNEGSKA (reference sequence). The CDR3 nucleotides read TGCAGTGCTCGCGCCTCCAGGGTGTTTAATTCACCCCTCCACTTT. The encoded protein is CSARASRVFNSPLHF.

This clonotype has more than one count but fewer than ten. This sequence joins TRBV2 and TRBJ2-5, with D unclear. The germline V gene has CDR1 SNHLY and CDR2 FYNNEI. V was trimmed by 8 bases and J by 3 bases, leaving 13 bases between them. The CDR3 covers 13 residues. The CDR3 nucleotides read TGTGCCAGCGACGAGATCGAGAAAGAGACCCAGTACTTC. It encodes CASDEIEKETQYF.

This clonotype was found a few times. V usage is TRBV19 and J usage is TRBJ1-1, with D possibly matching TRBD1 (6 bases). V was clipped by 5 bases and J by 1 base, with 17 bases between them. The CDR3 has 16 residues. The V gene's germline CDR1 is LNHDA and CDR2 SQIVND (reference sequence). The CDR3: CASSAIRGRGNTEAFF. The CDR3 bases are TGTGCCAGTAGTGCTATAAGGGGGAGAGGGAACACTGAAGCTTTCTTT.

This clonotype was counted a few times. The V and J genes are TRBV4-1 and TRBJ2-1; TRBD2 aligns across 11 bases. The CDR3 has 17 amino acids. Trimming at V came to 5 bases and at J to 8 bases, leaving 14 bases not matched to a gene. Germline CDR1 reads MGHRA; CDR2 reads YSYEKL. The CDR3 DNA reads as TGCGCCAGCAGCTCCGGGCCACTAGCGGGGGCCCCATATGAGCAGTTCTTC. Its protein is CASSSGPLAGAPYEQFF.

This clonotype has just a few counts. The chain employs TRBV4-1 and TRBJ2-1; tentative D call: TRBD1 (5 bases). CDR3 length equals 14 residues. V dropped 4 bases and J dropped 7 bases, with 14 bases sitting between them. Per germline, CDR1 MGHRA and CDR2 YSYEKL. CDR3 nucleotide sequence: TGCGCCAGCAGCCTCGCCTACCCAGGGAATGAGCAGTTCTTC. It specifies CASSLAYPGNEQFF.

This clonotype came up a few times. The CDR3 DNA reads TGTGCCAGCAGCCAAGATCCCAAAATAGGGGGTGGTGAAAAACTGTTTTTT. It translates to CASSQDPKIGGGEKLFF. V and J are TRBV4-2 and TRBJ1-4; possibly TRBD1 for D (6 bases). Trimming removed 0 bases at V and 7 bases at J, with 18 bases between. Germline values: CDR1 LGHNA, CDR2 YNFKEQ. This CDR3 has 17 amino acids.

This clonotype has a count of ten or more. CDR3 residues: CASSNRDSYGYTF. The CDR3 coding sequence is TGCGCCAGCAGCAACCGGGACAGTTATGGCTACACCTTC. This chain joins TRBV5-1 and TRBJ1-2, with 7 bases matching TRBD1. The germline gives CDR1 SGHRS, CDR2 YFSETQ. The V gene end was trimmed by 4 bases and the J gene end by 5 bases; junction bases not matched to a gene: 5. The CDR3 contains 13 residues.

This clonotype was counted only a few times. The V call is TRBV2, the J call TRBJ1-1; TRBD1 might be the D (6 bases). The CDR3 runs 15 residues. Germline assignment: CDR1 SNHLY and CDR2 FYNNEI. V dropped 2 bases and J dropped 3 bases, with 13 bases sitting between them. CDR3 DNA: TGTGCCAGCAGTGAACGCAGGCAGGGGTACACTGAAGCTTTCTTT. Residues: CASSERRQGYTEAFF.

This clonotype occurred many times. CDR3 nucleotide sequence: TGTGCCAGCAGGGAAATAGCGACCGTAAGCACAGATACGCAGTATTTT. It translates to CASREIATVSTDTQYF. V is TRBV6-1 and J is TRBJ2-3, with a possible D match to TRBD2 (5 bases). V lost 6 bases and J lost 0, with 16 bases in between. This CDR3 region has 16 residues. From germline, CDR1 is MNHNS and CDR2 SASEGT.

This clonotype was seen at least ten times. The chain couples TRBV25-1 to TRBJ2-5; the D is unclear. V gave up 0 bases and J gave up 5 bases, with 16 bases separating them. CDR3 length equals 16 residues. Germline V lookup: CDR1 MGHDK, CDR2 SYGVNS. The CDR3 is CASSEYGSSAGETQYF. For the CDR3, the DNA is TGTGCCAGCAGTGAATATGGCAGCTCGGCTGGGGAGACCCAGTACTTC.

In its sample, this clonotype was seen many times. The chain is built from TRBV3-1 and TRBJ1-1; the D is unclear. CDR1 is LGHDT and CDR2 is YNNKEL in the germline V gene (reference sequence). The CDR3 spans 14 residues. The V end lost 1 base, the J end lost 1 base, and 7 bases lay between the germline ends. The chain's CDR3 is CASSQVPENTEAFF. The DNA for the CDR3 is TGTGCCAGCAGCCAAGTTCCAGAGAACACTGAAGCTTTCTTT.

There are many counts of this clonotype. V usage is TRBV29-1 and J usage is TRBJ1-1; D is ambiguous. CDR3 length: 13 residues. CDR1 SQVTM and CDR2 ANQGSEA come from the germline V gene. V gave up 3 bases and J gave up 0 bases, with 8 bases separating them. The CDR3: CSVDRTVNTEAFF. In DNA, the CDR3 is TGCAGCGTTGATAGGACGGTGAACACTGAAGCTTTCTTT.

This clonotype was counted many times. The chain is built from TRBV28 and TRBJ2-1; maybe TRBD1 (5 bases). Germline CDR1 is MDHEN and CDR2 is SYDVKM. This CDR3 contains 15 residues. With 5 bases removed from V and 3 bases from J, the gap between germline ends came to 14 bases. This chain's CDR3 is CASSNGQGLYNEQFF. The CDR3 nucleotides read TGTGCCAGCAGTAACGGGCAGGGTCTCTACAATGAGCAGTTCTTC.

This clonotype has more than one count but fewer than ten. The chain combines TRBV4-1 with TRBJ1-2; 8 nucleotides agree with TRBD1. The V gene's germline CDR1 is MGHRA and CDR2 YSYEKL. The CDR3 runs 14 residues. The junction had 7 bases not matched to a gene; V was cut back by 5 bases and J by 5 bases. CDR3 nucleotide sequence: TGCGCCAGCAGCTCCGGACAGGGAATATATGGCTACACCTTC. It is translated as CASSSGQGIYGYTF.

This clonotype was detected a few times. The rearrangement uses TRBV25-1 and TRBJ2-5, with TRBD1 as a possible D gene (5 bases). The CDR3 is 15 residues long. V lost 1 base to trimming and J lost 3 bases, with 12 bases between them. Germline loops: CDR1 MGHDK, CDR2 SYGVNS. CDR3 DNA: TGTGCCAGCAGTGAATCCACAGGCTGGGAAGAGACCCAGTACTTC. It encodes CASSESTGWEETQYF.

The rearrangement links TRBV4-1 to TRBJ2-3, with 8 positions matching TRBD1. CDR1 MGHRA and CDR2 YSYEKL come from the germline V gene. The CDR3 covers 14 residues. The J segment lost 4 bases and the V segment lost 5 bases, leaving 5 bases of the junction unmatched. The CDR3: CASSKGQGPDTQYF. The CDR3 DNA sequence: TGCGCCAGCAGCAAAGGACAGGGTCCAGATACGCAGTATTTT.

As DNA, the CDR3 is TGTGCCAGCAGCCCAGAGCGACTACTCACAGATACGCAGTATTTT. Translated, it gives CASSPERLLTDTQYF. This chain joins TRBV7-2 and TRBJ2-3; D might be TRBD2 (5 bases). The CDR3 extends over 15 amino acids. The germline gives CDR1 SGHTA, CDR2 FQGNSA. The ends were cut back, 5 bases at V and 2 bases at J, with 14 bases in the middle.

This clonotype was seen at least ten times. The gene calls are TRBV11-2 and TRBJ2-7; 11 bases are a match to TRBD2. The CDR3 contains 15 residues. Trimming took 5 bases from V and 0 from J; bases not matched to a gene: 3. In germline, CDR1 is SGHAT, CDR2 FQNNGV. CDR3 in amino acids: CASSRGLAGSYEQYV. CDR3 coding DNA: TGTGCCAGCAGCCGCGGACTAGCGGGCTCCTACGAGCAGTACGTC.

This clonotype was detected ten times or more. The J gene is TRBJ1-6, the V gene TRBV10-2; D is perhaps TRBD1 (6 bases). The CDR3 sequence is 15 residues long. Trimming shortened V by 7 bases and J by 9 bases, and 19 bases separated the two germline ends. The germline V gene has CDR1 WSHSY and CDR2 SAAADI. CDR3 protein: CASKQQGNVGSPLHF. CDR3 in DNA: TGCGCCAGCAAACAACAGGGAAATGTGGGTTCACCCCTCCACTTT.

This clonotype was recorded a few times. The chain uses TRBV19 and TRBJ2-5, with D possibly TRBD1 on 6 matching bases. The length of the CDR3 is 18 residues. Deletions cut 6 bases from V and 4 bases from J, with 27 bases between. Looked up from germline, CDR1 is LNHDA and CDR2 is SQIVND (reference sequence). DNA of the CDR3: TGTGCCAGTAGCACAGGGTATCGTGACTTTCAGAAACCAGAGACCCAGTACTTC. This encodes CASSTGYRDFQKPETQYF.

The genes are TRBV11-2 and TRBJ2-7, with a weak D call TRBD2 (5 bases). Germline V CDR1 and CDR2: SGHAT, FQNNGV. V dropped 1 base and J dropped 6 bases, with 13 bases sitting between them. The CDR3 loop spans 14 amino acids. DNA of the CDR3: TGTGCCAGCAGCTTAGGGACTGGCTATGGCGAGCAGTACGTC. The encoded protein is CASSLGTGYGEQYV.